A selection of T cell receptor beta chains follows, all from one sample in a study of T cell changes during pregnancy in multiple sclerosis. The assay was immunoSEQ multiplex PCR, and TCRdb's table has in-frame clones only and misses some. The sample includes around 78,000 clones, 93% seen only once; the top ten take approximately 2.5%. This specimen was peripheral blood, taken in the second trimester of pregnancy. All receptors come from a female donor with multiple sclerosis, enrolled in a pregnancy study. Both conserved end residues are trimmed from each CDR3. The order of the fields is V gene, J gene, CDR3 protein.

TRBV2	TRBJ2-2	ASSEAQGELF
TRBV6-1	TRBJ2-1	ASSGQSGVVVEQF
TRBV29-1	TRBJ2-7	SVTGQGAYEQY
TRBV5-1	TRBJ2-7	ASMGQGNYEQY
TRBV5-1	TRBJ2-3	ASSVFSSTDTQY
TRBV7-8	TRBJ1-5	ASSLVGGRGRQPQH
TRBV28	TRBJ1-1	ASGTQIMNTEAF
TRBV11-2	TRBJ1-6	ASEPTGEGNSPLH
TRBV25-1	TRBJ1-2	ASRGTGNYGYT
TRBV6-1	TRBJ2-5	ASSDQSGGGGETQY
TRBV4-1	TRBJ1-1	ASSPHGKEGAF
TRBV15	TRBJ2-2	ATSGDWTNTGELF
TRBV27	TRBJ2-7	ASSLGLSGEQY
TRBV4-1	TRBJ1-1	ASSLQGQFGNTEAF
TRBV6-4	TRBJ2-3	ASSDSTGTDTQY
TRBV11-3	TRBJ2-1	ASSSRTGLEGYNEQF
TRBV6-5	TRBJ1-1	ASSTTGVNTEAF
TRBV19	TRBJ1-1	ASSFLTGGMNTEAF
TRBV6-5	TRBJ2-7	ASSYSFGITGNEQY
TRBV20-1	TRBJ2-1	SAIYYNEQF
TRBV30	TRBJ2-3	AWSRAGGADTQY
TRBV7-6	TRBJ2-7	ASSFEVSYEQY
TRBV5-1	TRBJ1-6	ASSFQGQNSPLH
TRBV29-1	TRBJ2-3	SAYYGGTGGTDTQY
TRBV5-6	TRBJ2-1	ASSPGGAKDEQF
TRBV2	TRBJ1-4	ASRQVTNLNEKLF
TRBV6-1	TRBJ1-1	ASSEADGLVYTEAF
TRBV11-2	TRBJ2-7	ASRYLHRERGIYEQY
TRBV7-5	TRBJ1-1	ARSFRGYTEAF
TRBV9	TRBJ1-2	ASSALTDPYT
TRBV7-8	TRBJ2-5	ASSLDRQGGNRETQY
TRBV4-2	TRBJ2-5	ASSQVGKRRQETQY
TRBV5-4	TRBJ1-6	ASSSRGELVDSPLH
TRBV4-1	TRBJ2-4	ASRLLPLAKNIQY
TRBV30	TRBJ1-6	AWSEGSRSPLH
TRBV2	TRBJ1-4	ASSRQGDNEKLF
TRBV5-1	TRBJ1-1	ASSYDRGVLDTEAF
TRBV6-6	TRBJ2-3	ASSYLGGGGLDTQY
TRBV2	TRBJ2-1	ASSATSGVNEQF
TRBV27	TRBJ1-6	ASRLTGGDSPLH
TRBV4-1	TRBJ1-3	ASSPIGRQDGNTIY
TRBV13	TRBJ1-1	ASSSQGGTEAF
TRBV18	TRBJ1-1	ASSETGSEAF
TRBV6-5	TRBJ1-2	ASSYPGGGYT
TRBV23-1	TRBJ2-5	ASSRDRARGQETQY
TRBV5-1	TRBJ2-2	ASSEGNTGELF
TRBV25-1	TRBJ2-4	ASSLRGGRGRDIQY
TRBV5-4	TRBJ2-5	ASSFAGGKETQY
TRBV14	TRBJ2-7	VSSLVAGGYYEQY
TRBV19	TRBJ2-1	ASSRGIGGEQF
TRBV6-1	TRBJ2-3	AARPASGHTDTQY
TRBV29-1	TRBJ1-2	SVEEVRPRGEGYGYT
TRBV30	TRBJ1-3	AWMGAAGNTIY
TRBV2	TRBJ1-1	ASSDRGYTEAF
TRBV7-2	TRBJ2-2	ASTPQGYGSLPGELF
TRBV6-5	TRBJ1-5	ASRGTGDYQPQH
TRBV5-6	TRBJ2-3	ASSLDRGPAVQDTQY
TRBV7-3	TRBJ2-2	ASSSPGLNTGELF
TRBV19	TRBJ2-1	ASSPGSSYNEQF
TRBV5-1	TRBJ1-1	ASSGTGTNTEAF